The present T cell receptor beta chain was sequenced within a study of cytomegalovirus exposure and HLA in healthy donors. 13 Jbeta primers and 60 Vbeta primers were used for the PCR. Some clones are missing from TCRdb's copy, which holds only in-frame ones; the method was immunoSEQ multiplex PCR. The sample has around 100,000 clones; 60% to 70% are singletons. Findings and caveats of the study: A later look showed TCR association rates differing by HLA locus, highest for DRB1 and lowest for HLA-C. Several of the most significant clusters appeared, in a later analysis, to be linked to common viral pathogens.

In regard to this clone: What it binds is not known.

The sequencing sample was made of PBMCs. The receptor was isolated from a man aged 25 to 40 in good health and CMV-seropositive.

The CDR3 DNA reads as TGTGCCAGCAAACACCTTGTGGGGGGGGTTAATGAAAAACTGTTTTTT. Translating it yields CASKHLVGGVNEKLFF. The chain carries TRBV27 and TRBJ1-4, with D possibly being TRBD1 (5 bases). CDR1 is MNHEY, CDR2 SMNVEV, per germline (reference sequence). Trimming removed 7 bases from V and 4 bases from J, with 19 bases in between. The CDR3 is made up of 16 amino acids. The whole variable domain, remainder taken from reference TRBV27 and TRBJ1-4, is EAQVTQNPRYLITVTGKKLTVTCSQNMNHEYMSWYRQDPGLGLRQIYYSMNVEVTDKGDVPEGYKVSRKEKRNFPLILESPSPNQTSLYFCASKHLVGGVNEKLFFGSGTQLSVL.